These 7 T cell receptor beta chains were sequenced from one sample in a study of blood T cell repertoires in COVID-19. The assay was immunoSEQ multiplex PCR, and TCRdb's table has in-frame clones only and misses some. The data contain under 200,000 clones, around 83% of them singletons. Sequencing was carried out using PBMCs or T cells enriched from blood (not recorded which). The receptors were sampled from a middle-aged woman in a cohort exposed to, infected with or recovered from COVID-19 (not recorded which).

The chain is built from TRBV27 and TRBJ1-1, with D unclear. This CDR3 is built from 14 residues. CDR1 is MNHEY and CDR2 is SMNVEV in the germline V gene (reference sequence). Trimming cost V 4 bases and J 4 bases, with 13 bases left between them. The CDR3 protein is CASSYPGPGTEAFF. DNA for the CDR3: TGTGCCAGCAGTTACCCCGGCCCGGGCACTGAAGCTTTCTTT.

V gene TRBV6-5 combines with J gene TRBJ1-1; D possibly corresponds to TRBD1 (6 bases). The CDR3 has 12 amino acids. Trimming left V 8 bases short and J 7 bases short, with 14 bases between. Germline lookup yields CDR1 MNHEY and CDR2 SVGAGI. CDR3 coding DNA: TGTGCCAGCGTTCTAAGGGGGTATGAAGCTTTCTTT. Translated: CASVLRGYEAFF.

This clone was picked up one time. The rearrangement joins TRBV2 to TRBJ1-2, with a weak D call TRBD1 (6 bases). CDR1 and CDR2 (germline): SNHLY, FYNNEI. The CDR3 covers 13 residues. Deletions cut 6 bases from V and 3 bases from J, with 11 bases between. The CDR3 loop is CASRRDTDYGYTF. In nucleotides, the CDR3 is TGTGCCAGCAGACGGGACACCGACTATGGCTACACCTTC.

The chain has TRBV18 and TRBJ1-2; TRBD1 matches at 7 bases. This CDR3 region has 16 residues. CDR1 and CDR2 (germline): KGHSH, LQKENI. Trimming removed 3 bases from V and 4 bases from J; junction bases left unmatched: 11. The CDR3 DNA follows: TGTGCCAGCTCACCGGTCAGGGACAGTCAGAGCTATGGCTACACCTTC. Translating gives CASSPVRDSQSYGYTF.

V usage is TRBV4-1 and J usage is TRBJ1-3; perhaps TRBD1 as D (6 bases). The CDR3 runs to 15 residues. Trimming cost V 1 base and J 0 bases, with 7 bases left between them. CDR1 and CDR2 (germline): MGHRA, YSYEKL. Here the CDR3 DNA reads TGCGCCAGCAGCCAAGTAGGGGGCTCTGGAAACACCATATATTTT. Translating it yields CASSQVGGSGNTIYF.

DNA of the CDR3: TGTGCCAGCAGGACCGGGACTAGTCGGGAGACCCAGTACTTC. This sequence encodes CASRTGTSRETQYF. The chain combines TRBV6-5 with TRBJ2-5, with 8 positions matching TRBD2. The CDR3 covers 14 residues. Trimming removed 6 bases from V and 5 bases from J; junction bases left unmatched: 8. Germline-derived CDR1 and CDR2 are MNHEY and SVGAGI.

The rearrangement uses TRBV20-1 and TRBJ1-1; D is ambiguous. Trimming shortened V by 3 bases and J by 3 bases, and 11 bases separated the two germline ends. The CDR3 is 13 residues long. Germline V CDR1 and CDR2: DFQATT, SNEGSKA (reference sequence). The CDR3 here is CSASEQSDTEAFF. The CDR3 coding sequence is TGCAGTGCTAGTGAACAGTCTGACACTGAAGCTTTCTTT.